Given below is one T cell receptor beta chain in context. In the original analysis: Amplifying reference gene primers gave estimates of nucleated cell counts. The assay was immunoSEQ multiplex PCR, and TCRdb's table has in-frame clones only and misses some. The D gene and trimming were derived from the DNA, and the V and J assignments and clone size from that table. The profile covers approximately 170,000 clones, with roughly 84% appearing a single time and roughly 3.2% taken by the ten largest. This sample is part of a study of blood T cell repertoires in COVID-19. The CDR3 is 14 amino acids. Trimming took off 5 bases at V and 4 bases at J, with 15 bases between the two ends. CDR1 and CDR2 from the germline V gene are SGHNT and YYREEE (reference sequence).

The sequence was collected from a woman aged 25-40 years who had recovered from COVID-19. The genes are TRBV5-4 and TRBJ1-2; D is ambiguous. Sequencing was performed on PBMCs or T cells enriched from blood (not recorded which). The CDR3 sequence is CASSPSGWVYGYTF. The CDR3 coding sequence is TGTGCCAGCAGTCCTTCGGGTTGGGTCTATGGCTACACCTTC.